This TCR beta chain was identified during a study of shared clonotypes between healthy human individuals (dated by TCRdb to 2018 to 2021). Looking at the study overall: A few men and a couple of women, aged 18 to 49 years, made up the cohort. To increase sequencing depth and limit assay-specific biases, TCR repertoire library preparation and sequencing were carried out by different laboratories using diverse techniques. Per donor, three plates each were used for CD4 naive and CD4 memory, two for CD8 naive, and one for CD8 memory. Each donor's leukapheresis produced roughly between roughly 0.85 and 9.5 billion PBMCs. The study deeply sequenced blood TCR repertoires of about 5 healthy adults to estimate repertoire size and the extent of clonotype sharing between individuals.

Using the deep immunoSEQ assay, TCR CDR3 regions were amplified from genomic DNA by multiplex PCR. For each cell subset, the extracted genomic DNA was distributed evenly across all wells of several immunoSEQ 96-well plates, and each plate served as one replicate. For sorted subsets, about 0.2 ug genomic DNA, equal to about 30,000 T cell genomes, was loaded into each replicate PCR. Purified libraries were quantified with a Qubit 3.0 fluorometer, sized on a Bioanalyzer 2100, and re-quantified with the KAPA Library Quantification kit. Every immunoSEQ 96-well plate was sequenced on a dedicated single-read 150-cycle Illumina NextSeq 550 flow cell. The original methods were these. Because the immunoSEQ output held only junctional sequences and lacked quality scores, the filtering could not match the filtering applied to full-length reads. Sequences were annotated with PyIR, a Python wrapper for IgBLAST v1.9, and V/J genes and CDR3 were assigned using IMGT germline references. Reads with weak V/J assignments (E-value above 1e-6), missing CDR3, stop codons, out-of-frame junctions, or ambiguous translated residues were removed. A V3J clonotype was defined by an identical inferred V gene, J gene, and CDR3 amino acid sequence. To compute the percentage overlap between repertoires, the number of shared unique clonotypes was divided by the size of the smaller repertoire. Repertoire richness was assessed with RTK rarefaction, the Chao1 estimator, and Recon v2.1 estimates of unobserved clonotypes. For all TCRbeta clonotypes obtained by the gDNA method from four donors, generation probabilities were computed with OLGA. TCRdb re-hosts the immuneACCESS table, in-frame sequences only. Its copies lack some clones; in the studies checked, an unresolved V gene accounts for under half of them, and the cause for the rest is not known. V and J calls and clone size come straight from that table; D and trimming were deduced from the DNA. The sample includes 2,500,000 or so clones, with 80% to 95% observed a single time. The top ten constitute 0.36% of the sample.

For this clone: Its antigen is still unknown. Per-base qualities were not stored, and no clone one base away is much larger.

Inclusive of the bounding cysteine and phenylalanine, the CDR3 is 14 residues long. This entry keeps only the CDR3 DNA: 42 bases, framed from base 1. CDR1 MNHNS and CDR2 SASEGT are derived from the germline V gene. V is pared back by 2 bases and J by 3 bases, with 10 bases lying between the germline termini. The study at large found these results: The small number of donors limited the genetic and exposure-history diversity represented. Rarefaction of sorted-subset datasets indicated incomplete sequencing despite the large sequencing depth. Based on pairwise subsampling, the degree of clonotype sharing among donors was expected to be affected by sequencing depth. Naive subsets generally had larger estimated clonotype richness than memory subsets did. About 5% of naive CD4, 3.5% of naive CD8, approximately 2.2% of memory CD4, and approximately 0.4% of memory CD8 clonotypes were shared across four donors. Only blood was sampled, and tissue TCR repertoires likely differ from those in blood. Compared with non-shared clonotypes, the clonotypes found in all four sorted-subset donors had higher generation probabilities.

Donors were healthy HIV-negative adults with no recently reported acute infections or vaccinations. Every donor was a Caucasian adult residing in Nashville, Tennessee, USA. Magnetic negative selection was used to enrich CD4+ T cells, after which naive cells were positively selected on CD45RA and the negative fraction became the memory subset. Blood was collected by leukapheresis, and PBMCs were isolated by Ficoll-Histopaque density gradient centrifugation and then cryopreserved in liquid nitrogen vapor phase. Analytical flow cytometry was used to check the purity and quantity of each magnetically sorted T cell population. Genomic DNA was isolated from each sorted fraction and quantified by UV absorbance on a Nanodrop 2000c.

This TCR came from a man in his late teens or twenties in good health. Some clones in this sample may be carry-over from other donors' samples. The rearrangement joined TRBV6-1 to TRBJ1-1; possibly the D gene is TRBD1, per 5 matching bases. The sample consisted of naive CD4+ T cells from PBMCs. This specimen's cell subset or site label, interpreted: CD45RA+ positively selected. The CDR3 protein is CASSELPRDTEAFF. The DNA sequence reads TGTGCCAGCAGTGAACTTCCCAGGGACACTGAAGCTTTCTTT.